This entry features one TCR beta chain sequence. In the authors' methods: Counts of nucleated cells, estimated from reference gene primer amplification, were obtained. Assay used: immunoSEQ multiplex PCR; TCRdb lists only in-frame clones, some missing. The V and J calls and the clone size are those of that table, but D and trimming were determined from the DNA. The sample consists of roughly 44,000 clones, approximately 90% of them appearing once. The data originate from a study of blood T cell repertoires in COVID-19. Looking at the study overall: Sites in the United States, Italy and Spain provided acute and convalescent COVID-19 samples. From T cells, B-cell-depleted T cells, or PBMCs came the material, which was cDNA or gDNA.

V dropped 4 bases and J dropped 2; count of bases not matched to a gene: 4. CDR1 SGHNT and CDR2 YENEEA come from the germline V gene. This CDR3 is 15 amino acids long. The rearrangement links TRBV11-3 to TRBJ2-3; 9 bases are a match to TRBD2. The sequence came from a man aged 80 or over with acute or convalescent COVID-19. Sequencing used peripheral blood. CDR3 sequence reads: CASSSTSGYTDTQYF. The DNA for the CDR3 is TGTGCCAGCAGCTCGACTAGCGGATACACAGATACGCAGTATTTT.